These 18 T cell receptor beta chains were all obtained from the same sample, sequenced in a study of PD-L1 blockade in urothelial cancer. The data were produced by immunoSEQ multiplex PCR, yet TCRdb's version contains in-frame clones alone and is incomplete. Of about 51,000 clones listed, 70% to 90% are singletons. Noted time point: peripheral blood 6 weeks after treatment start. This material consisted of PBMCs, taken around atezolizumab (anti-PD-L1) treatment. These receptors all come from a man aged 55 to 69 with urothelial cancer.

This chain uses TRBV6-4 with TRBJ1-2; 10 nucleotides match TRBD1. Losses at the gene ends were 6 bases for V and 8 bases for J; bases not matched to a gene: 9. Germline loops: CDR1 MRHNA, CDR2 SNTAGT. The CDR3 length is 14 residues. This CDR3 reads CASSSGTGARGYTF. In nucleotides, the CDR3 is TGTGCCAGCAGCTCCGGGACAGGGGCTCGGGGCTACACCTTC.

The chain employs TRBV28 and TRBJ2-7; 9 nucleotides align to TRBD2. The CDR3 extends over 14 amino acids. Germline loops: CDR1 MDHEN, CDR2 SYDVKM. V lost 4 bases and J lost 3; bases outside the gene matches: 4. The CDR3 reads CASSSQREVYEQYF. CDR3 coding DNA: TGTGCCAGCAGTTCTCAGCGGGAGGTCTACGAGCAGTACTTC.

V is TRBV11-2 and J is TRBJ2-3; D is possibly TRBD2 (7 bases). V lost 8 bases to trimming and J lost 8 bases, with 14 bases between them. CDR1 SGHAT and CDR2 FQNNGV come from the germline V gene. CDR3 size: 12 residues. CDR3 protein: CASGGAVGTQYF. The CDR3, as DNA: TGTGCCAGCGGGGGGGCGGTTGGTACGCAGTATTTT.

This chain uses TRBV9 with TRBJ2-7; 10 nucleotides agree with TRBD1. The trim removed 4 bases at V and 2 bases at J, leaving 6 bases unmatched. The CDR3 sequence is 15 residues long. Germline CDR1 SGDLS, CDR2 YYNGEE. The CDR3 region is CASSPRTGGTYEQYF. The CDR3 DNA follows: TGTGCCAGCAGCCCCCGGACAGGGGGAACCTACGAGCAGTACTTC.

The chain is built from TRBV21-1 and TRBJ2-3; the D segment call TRBD2 is taken from the table without a DNA check. TRBV21-1 is a listed pseudogene. The CDR3 consists of 18 residues. CDR3 region: CASSDRDRELAGADTQYF. Here the CDR3 DNA reads TGTGCCAGCAGCGACCGGGACAGGGAACTAGCGGGAGCGGATACGCAGTATTTT.

This clone was seen a single time. The chain uses TRBV6-1 and TRBJ2-1; 9 bases align to TRBD1. CDR3 length: 15 residues. Germline CDR1 is MNHNS and CDR2 is SASEGT. V was clipped by 6 bases and J by 9 bases; unmatched bases: 12. DNA for the CDR3: TGTGCCAGCAGCAAAGGTCGGGACAGGGTTTCTGAGCAGTTCTTC. Its translation is CASSKGRDRVSEQFF.

The V call is TRBV2, the J call TRBJ1-5; D might be TRBD1 (5 bases). The CDR3 loop spans 15 amino acids. CDR1 is SNHLY and CDR2 is FYNNEI in the germline V gene. Trimming took 3 bases from V and 3 from J, leaving 12 bases between them. The DNA for the CDR3 is TGTGCCAGCAGTGAGAGGAGGGGAGACAATCAGCCCCAGCATTTT. Encoded protein: CASSERRGDNQPQHF.

The chain couples TRBV7-2 to TRBJ1-1; 7 bases match TRBD1. The CDR3 covers 15 residues. V shed 0 bases and J 6 bases; nucleotides not matched to a gene: 7. Per germline, CDR1 SGHTA and CDR2 FQGNSA. The CDR3 here is CASSLAPGQIAEAFF. The CDR3 region has the DNA TGTGCCAGCAGCTTAGCACCGGGACAGATCGCTGAAGCTTTCTTT.

In its sample, this clone ranks as medium-sized. The J gene is TRBJ1-2, the V gene TRBV11-2, with 7 bases fitting TRBD1. The CDR3 covers 11 residues. CDR1 SGHAT and CDR2 FQNNGV come from the germline V gene. The trim removed 6 bases at V and 7 bases at J, leaving 2 bases unmatched. CDR3 nucleotide sequence: TGTGCCAGCAGTCACAGGGGTGGCTACACCTTC. Amino acids: CASSHRGGYTF.

This clone occurred once. The CDR3 sequence is CASSQTGVNEKLFF. CDR3 DNA: TGCGCCAGCAGCCAGACAGGGGTCAATGAAAAACTGTTTTTT. J is TRBJ1-4 and V is TRBV4-1; TRBD1 agrees at 8 bases. From germline, CDR1 is MGHRA and CDR2 YSYEKL. This CDR3 is 14 amino acids long. Losses at the gene ends were 3 bases for V and 5 bases for J; bases not matched to a gene: 2.

This clone was counted a single time. J is TRBJ1-2 and V is TRBV10-2; perhaps TRBD1 as D (5 bases). Trimming took 8 bases from V and 7 from J, leaving 17 bases between them. The CDR3 has 13 residues. Looked up from germline, CDR1 is WSHSY and CDR2 is SAAADI. CDR3 sequence reads: CASSPVREGGYTF. CDR3 sequence (DNA): TGCGCCAGCTCCCCGGTCAGGGAGGGTGGCTACACCTTC.

The V call is TRBV5-8, the J call TRBJ1-6, with 7 bases that match TRBD1. Germline V CDR1 and CDR2: SGHTS, YDEGEE. The CDR3 consists of 14 residues. Unmatched junction bases numbered 2, after V lost 4 bases and J lost 4 bases. This CDR3 reads CASSRGQYNSPLHF. The CDR3 DNA sequence: TGTGCCAGCAGCCGGGGACAGTATAATTCACCCCTCCACTTT.

The J gene is TRBJ2-1, the V gene TRBV19; 14 nucleotides align to TRBD2. Germline CDR1 is LNHDA and CDR2 is SQIVND (reference sequence). The CDR3 consists of 20 residues. The ends lost 9 bases at V and 6 bases at J; junction bases unmatched: 22. CDR3 nucleotide sequence: TGTGCCAGCGCACGCCTCGTCGGGACTAGCGGGAGCACGTTCATCAATGAGCAGTTCTTC. Translated: CASARLVGTSGSTFINEQFF.

The chain links TRBV9 to TRBJ2-3, with D possibly TRBD1 on 6 matching bases. With 1 base removed from V and 6 bases from J, the gap between germline ends came to 12 bases. The CDR3 has 14 residues. CDR1 is SGDLS, CDR2 YYNGEE, per germline. This CDR3 is CASSVQGTADTQYF. The CDR3 nucleotides are TGTGCCAGCAGCGTACAGGGGACGGCGGATACGCAGTATTTT.

The rearrangement joins TRBV5-1 to TRBJ1-1; D not certain. V dropped 4 bases and J dropped 4 bases, with 11 bases sitting between them. Germline CDR1 reads SGHRS; CDR2 reads YFSETQ. The CDR3 totals 13 residues. The CDR3 bases are TGCGCCAGCAGCGAGAGCGTAGGCACTGAAGCTTTCTTT. Translated: CASSESVGTEAFF.

The count of this clone is one. The V gene is TRBV6-5, the J gene TRBJ2-7; the match to TRBD1 covers 8 bases. From germline, CDR1 is MNHEY and CDR2 SVGAGI. V shed 7 bases, J shed 3 bases, and the junction held 11 bases outside the gene matches. The CDR3 has 15 amino acids. The CDR3 DNA is TGTGCCAGCACCGGGACAGGCCCGGCCGGCTACGAGCAGTACTTC. As protein: CASTGTGPAGYEQYF.

The chain employs TRBV6-1 and TRBJ1-2; TRBD1 agrees at 11 bases. J was trimmed by 8 bases and V by 11 bases; bases with no gene match: 16. The CDR3 totals 15 residues. Germline V gives CDR1 MNHNS, CDR2 SASEGT. The CDR3 is CAGRTGGAGRRGYTF. CDR3 nucleotides: TGTGCCGGTCGGACAGGGGGCGCAGGTAGAAGGGGCTACACCTTC.

The V gene is TRBV25-1, the J gene TRBJ2-2, with D perhaps TRBD2 (5 bases). The CDR3 spans 12 residues. The ends were cut back, 3 bases at V and 9 bases at J, with 8 bases in the middle. Germline V lookup: CDR1 MGHDK, CDR2 SYGVNS. CDR3 coding DNA: TGTGCCAGCAGTGACGGACTGCGGGAGCTGTTTTTT. Residues: CASSDGLRELFF.